One T cell receptor (beta chain) is described in this entry. This sample is part of a study of monozygotic twins with inflammatory bowel disease. CDR3 size: 15 residues. In germline, CDR1 is SGHNT, CDR2 YYREEE (reference sequence). TCRdb reprocessed the 5' RACE reads and stores each CDR3 protein as one record, lacking DNA. The sample includes fewer than 400,000 distinct CDR3 sequences. Specimen: blood. The chain recombines TRBV5-4 with TRBJ1-2. The source of this sequence is a human donor with ulcerative colitis or Crohn's disease, or a healthy co-twin of an affected twin (not recorded which). CDR3 sequence: CASSLQGTARAGYTF.